The 20 T cell receptor beta chains reported below all come from one sample, sequenced in a study of OX40 agonist ivuxolimab in advanced cancers. Libraries were prepared by immunoSEQ multiplex PCR; TCRdb keeps only in-frame clonotypes and omits some of them. In the table there are 20,000 to 25,000 clones, about 86% of which are singletons. Sequenced here: CD4+ or CD8+ T cells sorted from blood, sampled in a trial of the OX40 agonist ivuxolimab. The receptors come from an adult with an advanced solid tumor such as melanoma, head and neck, liver or kidney cancer.

The CDR3 sequence: CASSYRYRDEQYF. DNA of the CDR3: TGTGCCAGCAGTTACAGGTACAGGGACGAGCAGTACTTC. This chain links TRBV6-5 with TRBJ2-7; possibly TRBD1 for D (6 bases). The CDR3 is 13 residues long. The germline V gene encodes CDR1 MNHEY and CDR2 SVGAGI. Trimming pared 2 bases from V and 5 bases from J, leaving 10 bases between.

The V call is TRBV19, the J call TRBJ2-3; the D gene is possibly TRBD1 (5 bases). The CDR3 loop spans 15 amino acids. Germline V gives CDR1 LNHDA, CDR2 SQIVND (reference sequence). Trimming cost V 3 bases and J 3 bases, with 13 bases left between them. The CDR3 DNA reads as TGTGCCAGTAGTATGGGGCTTTATCCGACAGATACGCAGTATTTT. Protein product: CASSMGLYPTDTQYF.

The chain couples TRBV6-5 to TRBJ1-2, with D possibly matching TRBD1 (5 bases). The length of the CDR3 is 13 residues. Germline V gene lookup returns CDR1 MNHEY and CDR2 SVGAGI. V lost 3 bases and J lost 8, with 13 bases in between. CDR3 DNA sequence: TGTGCCAGCAGTTATCGCCAGGGTGGCGGCTACACCTTC. It translates to CASSYRQGGGYTF.

The chain couples TRBV29-1 to TRBJ2-1, with TRBD2 as a possible D gene (6 bases). The germline V gene encodes CDR1 SQVTM and CDR2 ANQGSEA. Between the trimmed V and J ends, which lost 6 bases and 1 base, there was a span of 19 bases. CDR3 size: 16 residues. The CDR3 region is CSVKGSGTGSYNEQFF. CDR3 bases: TGCAGCGTCAAAGGTTCGGGGACTGGTTCCTACAATGAGCAGTTCTTC.

This sequence joins TRBV18 and TRBJ2-2; perhaps TRBD1 as D (6 bases). The CDR3 loop spans 14 amino acids. V lost 5 bases, J lost 5 bases, and 12 bases lay in between. CDR1 is KGHSH and CDR2 is LQKENI in the germline V gene. CDR3 in amino acids: CASSLGARTGELFF. The CDR3 DNA reads as TGTGCCAGCTCATTGGGGGCGCGTACCGGGGAGCTGTTTTTT. The full variable domain, with the rest looked up from reference TRBV18 and TRBJ2-2, is NAGVMQNPRHLVRRRGQEARLRCSPMKGHSHVYWYRQLPEEGLKFMVYLQKENIIDESGMPKERFSAEFPKEGPSILRIQQVVRGDSAAYFCASSLGARTGELFFGEGSRLTVL.

The CDR3 loop is CASSGAGHAFTEAFF. Here the CDR3 DNA reads TGTGCCAGCAGTGGGGCCGGACATGCTTTCACTGAAGCTTTCTTT. The rearrangement links TRBV2 to TRBJ1-1; D is perhaps TRBD1 (5 bases). The V gene's germline CDR1 is SNHLY and CDR2 FYNNEI. CDR3 length equals 15 residues. The V and J ends lost 4 bases and 4 bases respectively, with 16 bases between them.

This clone turned up a few times. This chain uses TRBV4-3 with TRBJ2-7; the match to TRBD2 covers 10 bases. This CDR3 has 16 residues. Germline CDR1 is LGHNA and CDR2 is YSLEER. V was clipped by 0 bases and J by 2 bases; unmatched bases: 4. CDR3 region: CASSQEFGTSAYEQYF. The CDR3 DNA reads as TGCGCCAGCAGCCAAGAATTTGGGACTAGCGCCTACGAGCAGTACTTC.

The CDR3 is CASSLNPGGRSYNSPLHF. CDR3 DNA sequence: TGTGCCAGCTCACTAAACCCAGGCGGCCGCTCCTATAATTCACCCCTCCACTTT. The chain is built from TRBV18 and TRBJ1-6; no firm D call. Germline values: CDR1 KGHSH, CDR2 LQKENI. CDR3 size: 18 residues. V shed 4 bases and J shed 0 bases, with 16 bases lying between them.

This clone has only one observation. The V and J genes are TRBV25-1 and TRBJ1-1; possible D gene TRBD1, 5 bases. V was pared by 5 bases and J by 2 bases, with 18 bases between. This CDR3 region has 16 residues. The V gene's germline CDR1 is MGHDK and CDR2 SYGVNS. CDR3 sequence (DNA): TGTGCCAGCAGTCCTTCCCCGGGGACCGTAAACACTGAAGCTTTCTTT. This codes for CASSPSPGTVNTEAFF. The whole variable domain, filled in from reference TRBV25-1 and TRBJ1-1, reads EADIYQTPRYLVIGTGKKITLECSQTMGHDKMYWYQQDPGMELHLIHYSYGVNSTEKGDLSSESTVSRIRTEHFPLTLESARPSHTSQYLCASSPSPGTVNTEAFFGQGTRLTVV.

The chain combines TRBV5-6 with TRBJ2-2; 7 nucleotides match TRBD2. This CDR3 comprises 16 residues. Trimming cost V 2 bases and J 2 bases; bases outside gene matches: 6. From germline, CDR1 is SGHDT and CDR2 YYEEEE. The CDR3 nucleotides are TGTGCCAGCAGCTTTTGGGCTAGCGGTAACACCGGGGAGCTGTTTTTT. Amino acid sequence: CASSFWASGNTGELFF.

As DNA, the CDR3 is TGTGCCATCTCACGTGGAGAGACCCAGTACTTC. As protein: CAISRGETQYF. The chain recombines TRBV10-3 with TRBJ2-5; the D is unclear. CDR1 is ENHRY, CDR2 SYGVKD, per germline. Trimming removed 8 bases from V and 4 bases from J, with 8 bases in between. The CDR3 has 11 amino acids.

The chain joins TRBV5-4 to TRBJ2-1, with TRBD2 matching over 11 bases. Looked up from germline, CDR1 is SGHNT and CDR2 is YYREEE (reference sequence). The CDR3 is made up of 15 amino acids. The V and J ends lost 4 bases and 6 bases, in that order; junction bases with no gene match: 6. The chain's CDR3 is CASSQTSGKANEQFF. In nucleotides, the CDR3 is TGTGCCAGCAGCCAGACTAGCGGGAAGGCCAATGAGCAGTTCTTC.

This chain connects TRBV6-1 to TRBJ1-4, with D hard to call. The CDR3 contains 15 residues. The germline V gene encodes CDR1 MNHNS and CDR2 SASEGT. V shed 2 bases and J shed 1 base, with 8 bases lying between them. CDR3 in DNA: TGTGCCAGCAGTGAAAGTTCAAGAACTAATGAAAAACTGTTTTTT. Translation: CASSESSRTNEKLFF.

The chain joins TRBV4-3 to TRBJ2-2; D is perhaps TRBD2 (5 bases). The CDR3 loop spans 16 amino acids. Germline CDR1 LGHNA, CDR2 YSLEER. V dropped 4 bases and J dropped 0 bases, with 12 bases sitting between them. CDR3 DNA sequence: TGCGCCAGCAGCCTTCAGGTCGGGGCGAACACCGGGGAGCTGTTTTTT. It specifies CASSLQVGANTGELFF.

This chain joins TRBV11-1 and TRBJ2-2; D unclear. This CDR3 comprises 15 residues. Germline values: CDR1 SGHAT, CDR2 FQDESV (reference sequence). The V and J ends lost 0 bases and 7 bases respectively, with 12 bases between them. CDR3 loop: CASSLASSWDGELFF. As DNA, the CDR3 is TGTGCCAGCAGCTTAGCATCGAGTTGGGACGGGGAGCTGTTTTTT.

This chain uses TRBV30 with TRBJ1-5; possible D gene TRBD1, 5 bases. This CDR3 has 15 residues. The germline gives CDR1 GTSNPN, CDR2 SVGIG (reference sequence). V shed 4 bases and J shed 2 bases, with 15 bases lying between them. In DNA form, the CDR3 reads TGTGCCTGGAACGTGGGGGATTCGGGCAATCAGCCCCAGCATTTT. Its translation: CAWNVGDSGNQPQHF.

This clone was recorded once. The chain joins TRBV4-2 to TRBJ2-5, with D perhaps TRBD1 or TRBD2 (5 bases each). This CDR3 is built from 14 residues. Germline V gene lookup returns CDR1 LGHNA and CDR2 YNFKEQ. V was cut by 4 bases and J by 2 bases, with 11 bases left in between. For the CDR3, the DNA is TGTGCCAGCAGCCCCGGGACGTATCAAGAGACCCAGTACTTC. It yields the protein CASSPGTYQETQYF.

This chain joins TRBV7-9 and TRBJ2-7; D remains ambiguous. Germline V lookup: CDR1 SEHNR, CDR2 FQNEAQ (reference sequence). With 5 bases removed from V and 3 bases from J, the gap between germline ends came to 11 bases. The CDR3 covers 13 residues. The CDR3 region has the DNA TGTGCCAGCAGCAAACCCCCCGGCTACGAGCAGTACTTC. It translates to CASSKPPGYEQYF.

The chain uses TRBV7-6 and TRBJ2-5, with TRBD1 matching over 9 bases. J was trimmed by 5 bases and V by 5 bases; bases with no gene match: 6. CDR3 length: 14 residues. The germline V gene encodes CDR1 SGHVS and CDR2 FNYEAQ. The CDR3 nucleotides are TGTGCCAGCAGCGCAACAGGGGGCGGTGAGACCCAGTACTTC. Its protein product is CASSATGGGETQYF.

The chain joins TRBV7-9 to TRBJ2-1; D unclear. CDR3 length: 15 residues. Germline CDR1 is SEHNR and CDR2 is FQNEAQ (reference sequence). With 1 base removed from V and 5 bases from J, the gap between germline ends came to 12 bases. CDR3 in amino acids: CASSLDTTRNNEQFF. The CDR3 bases are TGTGCCAGCAGCTTAGATACCACCCGAAACAATGAGCAGTTCTTC.